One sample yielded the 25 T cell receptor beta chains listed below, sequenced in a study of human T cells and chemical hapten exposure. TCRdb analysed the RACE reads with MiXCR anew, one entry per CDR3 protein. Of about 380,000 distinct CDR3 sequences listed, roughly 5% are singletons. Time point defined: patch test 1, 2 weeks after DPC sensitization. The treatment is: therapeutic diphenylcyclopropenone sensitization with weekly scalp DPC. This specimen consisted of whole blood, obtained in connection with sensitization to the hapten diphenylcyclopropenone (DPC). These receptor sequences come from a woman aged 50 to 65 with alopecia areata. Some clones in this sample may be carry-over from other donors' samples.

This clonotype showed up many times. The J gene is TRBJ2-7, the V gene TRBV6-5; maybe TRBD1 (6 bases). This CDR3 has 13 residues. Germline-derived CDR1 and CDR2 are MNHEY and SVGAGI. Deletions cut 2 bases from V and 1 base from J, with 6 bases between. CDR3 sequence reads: CASSYTGSYEQYF. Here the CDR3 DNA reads TGTGCCAGCAGTTACACAGGGTCCTACGAGCAGTACTTC.

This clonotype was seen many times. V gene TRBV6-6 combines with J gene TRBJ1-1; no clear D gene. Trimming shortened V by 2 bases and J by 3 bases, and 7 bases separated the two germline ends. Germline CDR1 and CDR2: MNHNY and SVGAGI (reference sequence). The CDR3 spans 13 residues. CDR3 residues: CASSYVQDTEAFF. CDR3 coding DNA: TGTGCCAGCAGTTACGTCCAGGACACTGAAGCTTTCTTT.

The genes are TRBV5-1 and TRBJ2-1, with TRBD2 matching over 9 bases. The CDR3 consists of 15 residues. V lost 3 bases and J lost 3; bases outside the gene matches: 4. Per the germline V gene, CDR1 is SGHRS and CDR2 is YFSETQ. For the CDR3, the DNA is TGCGCCAGCAGCTGGGATAGCGGGAGCTACAATGAGCAGTTCTTC. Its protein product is CASSWDSGSYNEQFF.

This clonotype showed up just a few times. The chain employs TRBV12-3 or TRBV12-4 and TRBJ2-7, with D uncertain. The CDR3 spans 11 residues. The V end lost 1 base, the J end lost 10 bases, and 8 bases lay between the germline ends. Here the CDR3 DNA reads TGTGCCAGCAGTTTAGGAGTGTATCAGTACTTC. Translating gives CASSLGVYQYF.

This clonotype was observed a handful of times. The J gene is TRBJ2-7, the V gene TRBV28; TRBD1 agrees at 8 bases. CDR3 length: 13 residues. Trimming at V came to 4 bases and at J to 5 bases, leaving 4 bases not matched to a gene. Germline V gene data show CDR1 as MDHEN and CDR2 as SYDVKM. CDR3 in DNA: TGTGCCAGCAGTTCCGAGGACAGGGACGAGCAGTACTTC. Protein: CASSSEDRDEQYF.

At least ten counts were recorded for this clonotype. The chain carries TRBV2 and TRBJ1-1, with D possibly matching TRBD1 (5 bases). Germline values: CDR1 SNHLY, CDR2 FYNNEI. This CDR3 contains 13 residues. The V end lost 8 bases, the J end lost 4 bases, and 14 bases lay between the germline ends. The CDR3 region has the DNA TGTGCCAGCCCTTCGGGGGTGGGCACTGAAGCTTTCTTT. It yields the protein CASPSGVGTEAFF.

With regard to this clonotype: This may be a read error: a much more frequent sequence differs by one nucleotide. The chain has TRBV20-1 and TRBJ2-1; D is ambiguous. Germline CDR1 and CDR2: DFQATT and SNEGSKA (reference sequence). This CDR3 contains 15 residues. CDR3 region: CSARSAPKGYIEQFF. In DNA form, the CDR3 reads TGCAGTGCTAGAAGCGCGCCAAAGGGATACATTGAGCAGTTCTTC.

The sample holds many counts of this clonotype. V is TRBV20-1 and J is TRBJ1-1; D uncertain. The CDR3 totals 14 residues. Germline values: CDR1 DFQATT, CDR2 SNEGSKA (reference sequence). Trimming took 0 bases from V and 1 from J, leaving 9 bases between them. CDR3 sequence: CSARDLLANTEAFF. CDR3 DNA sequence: TGCAGTGCTAGAGATCTCTTGGCGAACACTGAAGCTTTCTTT.

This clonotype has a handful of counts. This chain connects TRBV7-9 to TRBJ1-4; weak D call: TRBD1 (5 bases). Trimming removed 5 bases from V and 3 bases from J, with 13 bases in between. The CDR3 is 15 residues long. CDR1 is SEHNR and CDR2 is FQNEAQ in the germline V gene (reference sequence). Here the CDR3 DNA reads TGTGCCAGCAGCAAGTCCGGAGGGGCTAATGAAAAACTGTTTTTT. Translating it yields CASSKSGGANEKLFF.

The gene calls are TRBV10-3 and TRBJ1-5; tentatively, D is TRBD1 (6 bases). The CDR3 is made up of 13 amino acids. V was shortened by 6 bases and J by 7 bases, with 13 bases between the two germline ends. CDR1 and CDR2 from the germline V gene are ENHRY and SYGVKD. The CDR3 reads CAIREQGGQPQHF. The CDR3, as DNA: TGTGCCATCAGAGAACAGGGTGGGCAGCCCCAGCATTTT.

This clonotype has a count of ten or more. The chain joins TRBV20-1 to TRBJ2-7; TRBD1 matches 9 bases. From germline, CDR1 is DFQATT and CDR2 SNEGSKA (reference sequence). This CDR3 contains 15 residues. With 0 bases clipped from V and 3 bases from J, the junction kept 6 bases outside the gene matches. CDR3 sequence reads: CSARDWDREFYEQYF. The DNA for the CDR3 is TGCAGTGCTAGAGATTGGGACAGGGAATTCTACGAGCAGTACTTC.

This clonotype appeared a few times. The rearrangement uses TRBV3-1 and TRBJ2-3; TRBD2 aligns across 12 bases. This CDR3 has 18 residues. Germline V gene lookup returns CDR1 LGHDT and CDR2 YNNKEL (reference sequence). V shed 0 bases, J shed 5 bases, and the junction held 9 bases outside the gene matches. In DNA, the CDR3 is TGTGCCAGCAGCCAAGAAGGACTAGCGGGACCTCATCTAGATACGCAGTATTTT. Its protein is CASSQEGLAGPHLDTQYF.

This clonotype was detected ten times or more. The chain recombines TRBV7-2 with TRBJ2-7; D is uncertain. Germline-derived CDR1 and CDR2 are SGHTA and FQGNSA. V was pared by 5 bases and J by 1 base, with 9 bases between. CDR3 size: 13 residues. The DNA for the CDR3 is TGTGCCAGCAGCAGGGCCCAATCCTACGAGCAGTACTTC. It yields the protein CASSRAQSYEQYF.

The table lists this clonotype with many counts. This chain's CDR3 is CASRAPFVPDTQYF. The CDR3 coding sequence is TGTGCCAGCAGGGCACCTTTCGTACCAGATACGCAGTATTTT. V usage is TRBV21-1 and J usage is TRBJ2-3. TRBV21-1 is classified as a pseudogene. The CDR3 length is 14 residues.

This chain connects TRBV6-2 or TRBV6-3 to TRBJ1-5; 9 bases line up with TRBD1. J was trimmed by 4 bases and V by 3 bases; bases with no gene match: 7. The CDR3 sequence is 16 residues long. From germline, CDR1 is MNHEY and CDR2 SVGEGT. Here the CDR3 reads CASSYEWGQGNQPQHF. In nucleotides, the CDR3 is TGTGCCAGCAGTTATGAGTGGGGACAGGGTAATCAGCCCCAGCATTTT.

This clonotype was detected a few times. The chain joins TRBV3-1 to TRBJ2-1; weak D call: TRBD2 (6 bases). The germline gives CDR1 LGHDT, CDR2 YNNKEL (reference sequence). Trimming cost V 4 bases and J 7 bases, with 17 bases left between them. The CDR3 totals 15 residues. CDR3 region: CASSPGSQGGNEQFF. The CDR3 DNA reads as TGTGCCAGCAGCCCTGGCTCTCAGGGAGGTAATGAGCAGTTCTTC.

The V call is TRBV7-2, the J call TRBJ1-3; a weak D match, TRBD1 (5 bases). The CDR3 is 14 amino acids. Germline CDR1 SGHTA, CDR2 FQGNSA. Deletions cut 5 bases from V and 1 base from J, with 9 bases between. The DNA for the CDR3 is TGTGCCAGCAGCCGGTGGGGGTCTGGAAACACCATATATTTT. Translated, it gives CASSRWGSGNTIYF.

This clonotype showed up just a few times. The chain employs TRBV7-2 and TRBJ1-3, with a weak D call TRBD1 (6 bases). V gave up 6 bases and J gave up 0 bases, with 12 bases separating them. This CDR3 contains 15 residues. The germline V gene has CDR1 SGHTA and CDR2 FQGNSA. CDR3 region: CASRQGPNSGNTIYF. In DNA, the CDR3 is TGTGCCAGCAGACAGGGACCGAACTCTGGAAACACCATATATTTT.

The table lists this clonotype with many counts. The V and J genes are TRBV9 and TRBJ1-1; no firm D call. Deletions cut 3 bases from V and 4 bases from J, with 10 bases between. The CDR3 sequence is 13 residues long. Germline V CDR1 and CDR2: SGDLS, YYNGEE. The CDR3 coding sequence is TGTGCCAGCAGCGAGGGTCTGGGCACTGAAGCTTTCTTT. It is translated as CASSEGLGTEAFF.

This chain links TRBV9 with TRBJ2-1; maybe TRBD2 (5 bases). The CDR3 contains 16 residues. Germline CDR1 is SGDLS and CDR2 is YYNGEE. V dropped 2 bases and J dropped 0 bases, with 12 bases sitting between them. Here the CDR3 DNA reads TGTGCCAGCAGCGTTTCCCGGGGAAACTCCTACAATGAGCAGTTCTTC. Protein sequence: CASSVSRGNSYNEQFF.

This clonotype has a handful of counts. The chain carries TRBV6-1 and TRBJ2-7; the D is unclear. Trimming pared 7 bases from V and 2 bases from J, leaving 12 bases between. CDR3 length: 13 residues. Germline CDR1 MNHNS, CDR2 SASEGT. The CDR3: CASIKTGPYEQYF. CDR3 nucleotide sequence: TGTGCCAGCATCAAGACGGGCCCCTACGAGCAGTACTTC.

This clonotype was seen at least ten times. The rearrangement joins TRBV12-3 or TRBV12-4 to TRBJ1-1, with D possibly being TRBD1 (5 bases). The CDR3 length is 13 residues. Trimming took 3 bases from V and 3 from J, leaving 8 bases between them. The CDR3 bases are TGTGCCAGCAGTTTCCTAGGGGACACTGAAGCTTTCTTT. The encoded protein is CASSFLGDTEAFF.

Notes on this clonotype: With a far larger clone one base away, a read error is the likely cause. For the CDR3, the DNA is TGTGCCAGCAGCCGGACATGGGGCACTGAAGCTTTCTTT. Residues: CASSRTWGTEAFF. The chain is built from TRBV3-1 and TRBJ1-1; weak D call: TRBD1 (5 bases). This CDR3 is built from 13 residues. Trimming cost V 4 bases and J 4 bases, with 10 bases left between them. Germline-derived CDR1 and CDR2 are LGHDT and YNNKEL (reference sequence).

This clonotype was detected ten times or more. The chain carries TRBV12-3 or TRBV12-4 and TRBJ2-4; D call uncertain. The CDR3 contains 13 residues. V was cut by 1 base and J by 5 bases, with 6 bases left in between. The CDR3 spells CASSLVRQNIQYF. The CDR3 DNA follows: TGTGCCAGCAGTTTAGTTAGGCAAAACATTCAGTACTTC.

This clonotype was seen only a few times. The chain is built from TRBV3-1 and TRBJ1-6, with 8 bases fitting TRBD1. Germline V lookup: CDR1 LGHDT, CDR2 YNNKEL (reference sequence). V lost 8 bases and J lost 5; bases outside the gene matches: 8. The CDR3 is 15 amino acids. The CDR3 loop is CASGQGQVNNSPLHF. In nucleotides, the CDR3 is TGTGCCAGCGGACAGGGACAGGTGAATAATTCACCCCTCCACTTT.